The present T cell receptor (beta chain) was sequenced within a study of blood T cell repertoires in COVID-19. Study background: Sites across the United States, Italy and Spain contributed samples from acute and convalescent COVID-19.

Generated by immunoSEQ multiplex PCR, the TCRdb table keeps only in-frame clones and is missing some. The profile shows tens of thousands of clones, 88% of them singletons. Material: peripheral blood. The receptor's source is a human donor in a cohort sampled during active COVID-19.

DNA of the CDR3: TGTGCCAGCAGCTTGGGTGTCGGAGGGGCCTCTAACTATGGCTACACCTTC. This encodes CASSLGVGGASNYGYTF. The chain links TRBV5-6 to TRBJ1-2; TRBD1 might be the D (5 bases). CDR1 is SGHDT and CDR2 is YYEEEE in the germline V gene. V was cut by 0 bases and J by 0 bases, with 15 bases left in between. CDR3 size: 17 residues.